There are a few counts of the clone carrying this TCR beta chain. The antigen is not known. The data stem from a study of T cells after yellow fever vaccination. Background on the study: In the case of low-cell-number fractions, SMART-Seq v4 Ultra Low Input was used for preparation.

5'RACE template switching generated TCR cDNA, adding a universal primer site and UMIs. TCRdb reprocessed the 5' RACE reads with MiXCR, giving one entry per CDR3 protein. The sample consists of roughly 74,000 distinct CDR3 sequences, around 6.9% of them appearing once. CDR1 is MNHNS, CDR2 SASEGT, per germline. V shed 4 bases and J 5 bases; nucleotides not matched to a gene: 5. The CDR3 spans 13 residues. Study conclusions and caveats: Just a small share of clonotypes turned up in the CD4 compartment as well as the CD8 compartment. Subsequent booster samples again held most clones from primary vaccination (96% CD4, about 85% CD8).

The sample consisted of CD8+ T cells sorted from PBMCs, taken around 5 days after the first yellow fever vaccination. The chain uses TRBV6-1 and TRBJ2-7, with TRBD1 matching over 7 bases. The clonotype comes from a man aged 18 to 29 who received the YFV17D yellow fever vaccine. CDR3 residues: CASSGHRGNEQYF. The DNA for the CDR3 is TGTGCCAGCAGTGGTCACAGGGGAAACGAGCAGTACTTC.